What follows are 15 T cell receptor beta chains derived from one specimen sequenced in a study of T-cell reconstitution after alpha-beta-depleted transplantation in children. Unique molecular identifiers featured in how the TCRbeta library was prepared. TCRdb analysed the PCR reads with MiXCR anew, one entry per CDR3 protein. The sample lists roughly 310,000 distinct CDR3 sequences, approximately 23% seen once, with approximately 11% in the top ten. The sample was PBMCs, mostly from graft donor cells, taken 180 days after TCRalphabeta/CD19-depleted stem cell transplant. The receptors were sampled from a male patient aged 10-17 years who had a stem cell transplant for acute lymphoblastic leukemia, so the T cells may come from the graft donor.

V gene TRBV5-1 combines with J gene TRBJ2-3; D is unclear. Germline V lookup: CDR1 SGHRS, CDR2 YFSETQ. The CDR3 has 14 amino acids. Trimming took off 3 bases at V and 2 bases at J, with 10 bases between the two ends. The CDR3 DNA reads as TGCGCCAGCAGCTCCCCCGGCCCCACAGATACGCAGTATTTT. Its translation is CASSSPGPTDTQYF.

At least ten counts were recorded for this clonotype. This chain links TRBV12-3 or TRBV12-4 with TRBJ2-3, with 10 bases aligning to TRBD2. V lost 8 bases, J lost 2 bases, and 10 bases stayed unmatched. This CDR3 contains 16 residues. The CDR3 region is CASQISGLALTDTQYF. In nucleotides, the CDR3 is TGTGCCAGCCAAATCTCGGGACTAGCGCTCACAGATACGCAGTATTTT.

This clonotype has a handful of counts. The chain joins TRBV3-1 to TRBJ2-2, with unresolved D. The germline V gene encodes CDR1 LGHDT and CDR2 YNNKEL (reference sequence). This CDR3 contains 15 residues. V shed 4 bases and J shed 4 bases, with 13 bases lying between them. CDR3 amino acids: CASSPEPVTTGELFF. The CDR3 bases are TGTGCCAGCAGCCCAGAGCCCGTTACCACCGGGGAGCTGTTTTTT.

About this clonotype: Relative to the germline gene, one junction end is altered; a read error may explain this. V and J are TRBV24-1 and TRBJ2-1, with D perhaps matching TRBD2 (5 bases). Germline V gene data show CDR1 as KGHDR and CDR2 as SFDVKD. The CDR3 is 15 amino acids. This chain's CDR3 is CATSDAGPSYNGQFF. The DNA of the CDR3 is TGTGCCACCAGTGACGCGGGTCCCTCGTACAATGGGCAGTTCTTC.

This clonotype was detected a few times. CDR3 loop: CASSVPGLASSDTQYF. Written as DNA, the CDR3 is TGTGCCAGCAGCGTTCCGGGACTAGCGAGCTCAGATACGCAGTATTTT. The rearrangement links TRBV7-9 to TRBJ2-3; 10 bases map to TRBD2. CDR3 size: 16 residues. Germline V gene sequence: CDR1 SEHNR, CDR2 FQNEAQ (reference sequence). Trimming took 5 bases from V and 4 from J; bases not matched to a gene: 9.

The V call is TRBV20-1, the J call TRBJ2-7; 8 bases fit TRBD2. V dropped 1 base and J dropped 0; count of bases not matched to a gene: 14. CDR1 is DFQATT, CDR2 SNEGSKA, per germline (reference sequence). CDR3 length equals 18 residues. The CDR3 loop reads CSARAKRKRETYSYEQYF. CDR3 sequence (DNA): TGCAGTGCTAGAGCTAAACGAAAGCGGGAGACTTACTCCTACGAGCAGTACTTC.

This clonotype was detected only a few times. The rearrangement uses TRBV20-1 and TRBJ1-3; the match to TRBD1 covers 7 bases. The length of the CDR3 is 17 residues. Germline V gives CDR1 DFQATT, CDR2 SNEGSKA (reference sequence). V lost 0 bases and J lost 0; bases outside the gene matches: 8. CDR3 nucleotide sequence: TGCAGTGCTAGAGATCAGGAGGGGGCCGTCTCTGGAAACACCATATATTTT. This gives the protein CSARDQEGAVSGNTIYF.

The rearrangement links TRBV5-6 to TRBJ1-2; tentative D call: TRBD1 (5 bases). Between the trimmed V and J ends, which lost 4 bases and 1 base, there was a span of 14 bases. The CDR3 has 15 residues. Germline lookup yields CDR1 SGHDT and CDR2 YYEEEE. This CDR3 is CASSEDSDHNYGYTF. The CDR3 DNA reads as TGTGCCAGCAGCGAAGACAGCGATCATAACTATGGCTACACCTTC.

The chain employs TRBV4-2 and TRBJ1-5; D is uncertain. Looked up from germline, CDR1 is LGHNA and CDR2 is YNFKEQ. CDR3 size: 12 residues. V was clipped by 4 bases and J by 7 bases, with 8 bases between them. This chain's CDR3 is CASSPGSQPQHF. The CDR3, as DNA: TGTGCCAGCAGCCCCGGGTCACAGCCCCAGCATTTT.

The V and J genes are TRBV4-1 and TRBJ2-7, with D perhaps assigned TRBD1 or TRBD2 (5 bases each). Germline assignment: CDR1 MGHRA and CDR2 YSYEKL. Trimming pared 4 bases from V and 2 bases from J, leaving 15 bases between. The CDR3 runs 15 residues. The CDR3 loop reads CASSLLGVLPYEQYF. As DNA, the CDR3 is TGCGCCAGCAGCCTCTTGGGGGTATTACCCTACGAGCAGTACTTC.

The rearrangement joins TRBV5-6 to TRBJ2-5; no firm D call. The length of the CDR3 is 13 residues. V dropped 3 bases and J dropped 0 bases, with 6 bases sitting between them. Germline V gene lookup returns CDR1 SGHDT and CDR2 YYEEEE. In DNA form, the CDR3 reads TGTGCCAGCAGCTGGGCAGACCAAGAGACCCAGTACTTC. As protein: CASSWADQETQYF.

V and J are TRBV5-1 and TRBJ2-1; the D is unclear. The CDR3 contains 15 residues. The germline V and J ends were trimmed by 8 bases and 0 bases, with 15 bases remaining between them. Germline loops: CDR1 SGHRS, CDR2 YFSETQ. The CDR3: CASWFPPSSYNEQFF. CDR3 nucleotide sequence: TGCGCCAGTTGGTTTCCTCCGAGCTCCTACAATGAGCAGTTCTTC.

This clonotype was picked up a small number of times. This chain uses TRBV5-1 with TRBJ2-5, with 14 bases that match TRBD2. Germline CDR1 reads SGHRS; CDR2 reads YFSETQ. The CDR3 is 16 amino acids. The V segment lost 6 bases and the J segment 5 bases; nucleotides outside the gene matches: 9. This CDR3 is CASTGTSGSWRETQYF. The DNA of the CDR3 is TGCGCCAGCACAGGGACTAGCGGGAGTTGGCGGGAGACCCAGTACTTC.

This chain joins TRBV19 and TRBJ2-7; 9 bases are a match to TRBD1. Germline V gene lookup returns CDR1 LNHDA and CDR2 SQIVND (reference sequence). The CDR3 runs to 15 residues. V was pared by 6 bases and J by 3 bases, with 9 bases of the junction left unmatched. CDR3 nucleotide sequence: TGTGCCAGTAGGGCCCCCGGGACAGGGAGCTACGAGCAGTACTTC. Amino acids: CASRAPGTGSYEQYF. Complete variable domain (other parts from reference TRBV19 and TRBJ2-7): DGGITQSPKYLFRKEGQNVTLSCEQNLNHDAMYWYRQDPGQGLRLIYYSQIVNDFQKGDIAEGYSVSREKKESFPLTVTSAQKNPTAFYLCASRAPGTGSYEQYFGPGTRLTVT.

This clonotype was picked up a small number of times. The chain combines TRBV2 with TRBJ2-1; possibly TRBD2 for D (8 bases). Germline CDR1 SNHLY, CDR2 FYNNEI. The V and J ends lost 5 bases and 1 base respectively, with 24 bases between them. The CDR3 covers 19 residues. CDR3 amino acids: CASSPLGRGPSGSYNEQFF. In DNA, the CDR3 is TGTGCCAGCAGTCCCCTCGGGAGGGGGCCTTCGGGGTCCTACAATGAGCAGTTCTTC. Full variable domain (remainder filled in from reference TRBV2 and TRBJ2-1): EPEVTQTPSHQVTQMGQEVILRCVPISNHLYFYWYRQILGQKVEFLVSFYNNEISEKSEIFDDQFSVERPDGSNFTLKIRSTKLEDSAMYFCASSPLGRGPSGSYNEQFFGPGTRLTVL.